The 28 T cell receptor beta chains listed next were all sequenced from one sample in a study of OX40 agonist ivuxolimab in advanced cancers. Sequenced by immunoSEQ multiplex PCR; TCRdb stores in-frame clones only, minus some. Of some 76,000 clones listed, roughly nine tenths are singletons. Here the sequenced sample was CD4+ or CD8+ T cells sorted from blood, taken in a trial of the OX40 agonist ivuxolimab. These receptors came from an adult with an advanced solid tumor such as melanoma, head and neck, liver or kidney cancer.

This chain links TRBV19 with TRBJ1-1; D call uncertain. Per germline, CDR1 LNHDA and CDR2 SQIVND (reference sequence). The CDR3 consists of 15 residues. V was shortened by 5 bases and J by 5 bases, with 18 bases between the two germline ends. As DNA, the CDR3 is TGTGCCAGTAGTCCTCTTGAGGGTGGGGAGACTGAAGCTTTCTTT. Amino acids: CASSPLEGGETEAFF.

J is TRBJ1-1 and V is TRBV29-1, with D possibly matching TRBD1 (6 bases). The CDR3 extends over 11 amino acids. Germline V CDR1 and CDR2: SQVTM, ANQGSEA. With 7 bases removed from V and 7 bases from J, the gap between germline ends came to 13 bases. The CDR3 loop reads CSATGQYEAFF. The CDR3 DNA reads TGCAGCGCGACCGGACAGTATGAAGCTTTCTTT.

This clone was seen once. This rearrangement joins TRBV7-9 to TRBJ1-2; D is undetermined. Trimming removed 3 bases from V and 6 bases from J, with 8 bases in between. This CDR3 is 12 amino acids long. Germline-derived CDR1 and CDR2 are SEHNR and FQNEAQ (reference sequence). CDR3 nucleotide sequence: TGTGCCAGCAGCTTTGTGGGCGATGGCTACACCTTC. Protein product: CASSFVGDGYTF. Variable domain in full (rest from reference TRBV7-9 and TRBJ1-2): DTGVSQNPRHKITKRGQNVTFRCDPISEHNRLYWYRQTLGQGPEFLTYFQNEAQLEKSRLLSDRFSAERPKGSFSTLEIQRTEQGDSAMYLCASSFVGDGYTFGSGTRLTVV.

To note about this clone: The CDR3 end shows no conserved phenylalanine or tryptophan, and so a read error is likely. It is unclear where the CDR3 begins or ends on the DNA, so no DNA is shown, and the CDR3 is as TCRdb lists it. The rearrangement links TRBV10-1 to TRBJ1-1. CDR1 WNHNN and CDR2 SYGVQD come from the germline V gene (reference sequence). With termini counted, the CDR3 has 13 amino acids. The CDR3 reads CASRHLRWGPRRV.

The rearrangement joins TRBV9 to TRBJ2-5; 8 bases fit TRBD2. CDR1 and CDR2 (germline): SGDLS, YYNGEE. V gave up 4 bases and J gave up 5 bases; unmatched junction bases: 7. This CDR3 is built from 14 residues. DNA for the CDR3: TGTGCCAGCAGCCTCGGGGGGGTCCGGGAGACCCAGTACTTC. This encodes CASSLGGVRETQYF.

The chain uses TRBV6-5 and TRBJ2-2, with D maybe TRBD1 (6 bases). The V end was cut by 1 base, the J end by 1 base, with 7 bases between. The germline CDR1 and CDR2 sequences are MNHEY and SVGAGI. The CDR3 length is 15 residues. CDR3 loop: CASSYWTENTGELFF. The CDR3 coding sequence is TGTGCCAGCAGTTACTGGACAGAGAACACCGGGGAGCTGTTTTTT.

The chain employs TRBV4-3 and TRBJ2-5; 8 bases are shared with TRBD2. The length of the CDR3 is 15 residues. The V segment lost 0 bases and the J segment 4 bases; nucleotides outside the gene matches: 4. The germline CDR1 and CDR2 sequences are LGHNA and YSLEER. CDR3 sequence reads: CASSQDILAAETQYF. CDR3 sequence (DNA): TGCGCCAGCAGCCAAGATATACTAGCGGCAGAGACCCAGTACTTC.

CDR3 loop: CASSPPGQGMNTEAFF. As DNA, the CDR3 is TGTGCCAGCTCACCACCGGGACAGGGAATGAACACTGAAGCTTTCTTT. This chain connects TRBV18 to TRBJ1-1; 9 nucleotides match TRBD1. The V and J ends lost 0 bases and 0 bases, in that order; junction bases with no gene match: 2. Germline CDR1 and CDR2: KGHSH and LQKENI. The CDR3 spans 16 residues. Drawing the rest from reference TRBV18 and TRBJ1-1, the complete variable domain is NAGVMQNPRHLVRRRGQEARLRCSPMKGHSHVYWYRQLPEEGLKFMVYLQKENIIDESGMPKERFSAEFPKEGPSILRIQQVVRGDSAAYFCASSPPGQGMNTEAFFGQGTRLTVV.

A remark on this clone: Sequence at one end of the junction differs from germline and may be a read error. The chain carries TRBV19 and TRBJ1-6; TRBD1 might be the D (5 bases). This CDR3 is 16 amino acids long. CDR1 is LNHDA and CDR2 is SQIVND in the germline V gene (reference sequence). The CDR3 DNA follows: TGTGCCGGTAGTCTTCACAGGAGCTCCTATAATTCACCCCTCCACTTT. Translated: CAGSLHRSSYNSPLHF.

The gene calls are TRBV13 and TRBJ2-2; D assignment may be TRBD1 or TRBD2 (6 bases each). With 5 bases removed from V and 0 bases from J, the gap between germline ends came to 19 bases. CDR1 and CDR2 from the germline V gene are PRHDT and FYEKMQ (reference sequence). The CDR3 spans 18 residues. CDR3 sequence reads: CASSQAGGATANTGELFF. CDR3 bases: TGTGCCAGCAGCCAAGCCGGGGGCGCGACTGCGAACACCGGGGAGCTGTTTTTT. Full variable domain (outside the CDR3, taken from reference TRBV13 and TRBJ2-2): AAGVIQSPRHLIKEKRETATLKCYPIPRHDTVYWYQQGPGQDPQFLISFYEKMQSDKGSIPDRFSAQQFSDYHSELNMSSLELGDSALYFCASSQAGGATANTGELFFGEGSRLTVL.

The chain couples TRBV13 to TRBJ2-5; 8 nucleotides agree with TRBD1. This CDR3 contains 14 residues. J lost 4 bases, V lost 4 bases, and 5 bases had no gene match. Germline lookup yields CDR1 PRHDT and CDR2 FYEKMQ (reference sequence). The CDR3 region is CASSSRTGTETQYF. The CDR3 region has the DNA TGTGCCAGCAGCTCCCGGACAGGGACAGAGACCCAGTACTTC.

The V and J genes are TRBV4-2 and TRBJ2-1; 10 bases match TRBD1. The germline CDR1 and CDR2 sequences are LGHNA and YNFKEQ. Trimming cost V 2 bases and J 10 bases; bases outside gene matches: 5. This CDR3 comprises 14 residues. The CDR3 protein is CASSQRQGAGEQFF. In DNA form, the CDR3 reads TGTGCCAGCAGCCAACGACAGGGGGCAGGCGAGCAGTTCTTC.

The CDR3 DNA reads as TGTGCCAGCAGTGGCAACCCCAACGAGCAGTACTTC. Its translation: CASSGNPNEQYF. The chain joins TRBV11-1 to TRBJ2-7; no clear D. Germline V CDR1 and CDR2: SGHAT, FQDESV (reference sequence). V dropped 6 bases and J dropped 5 bases, with 11 bases sitting between them. The CDR3 runs to 12 residues. Filled out from reference TRBV11-1 and TRBJ2-7, the complete variable domain reads EAEVAQSPRYKITEKSQAVAFWCDPISGHATLYWYRQILGQGPELLVQFQDESVVDDSQLPKDRFSAERLKGVDSTLKIQPAELGDSAMYLCASSGNPNEQYFGPGTRLTVT.

The chain joins TRBV27 to TRBJ2-1; D possibly matches TRBD1 or TRBD2 (7 bases each). Germline assignment: CDR1 MNHEY and CDR2 SMNVEV (reference sequence). The germline V and J ends were trimmed by 6 bases and 1 base, with 13 bases remaining between them. This CDR3 comprises 15 residues. The CDR3 here is CASRPQGGSYNEQFF. CDR3 nucleotides: TGTGCCAGCAGGCCCCAGGGGGGGTCCTACAATGAGCAGTTCTTC.

The chain links TRBV9 to TRBJ2-7; TRBD2 agrees at 9 bases. CDR3 size: 14 residues. CDR1 and CDR2 (germline): SGDLS, YYNGEE. The trim removed 3 bases at V and 3 bases at J, leaving 4 bases unmatched. The CDR3 reads CASSGSGGNYEQYF. The CDR3 nucleotides read TGTGCCAGCAGCGGGAGCGGGGGGAACTACGAGCAGTACTTC.

V and J are TRBV27 and TRBJ2-2; D is perhaps TRBD1 (6 bases). Trimming stripped 4 bases from V and 7 bases from J, with 22 bases between. The length of the CDR3 is 17 residues. The V gene's germline CDR1 is MNHEY and CDR2 SMNVEV (reference sequence). DNA of the CDR3: TGTGCCAGCAGTTCACCCGTGGCCTGGGGGCCTGTCGGGGAGCTGTTTTTT. This gives the protein CASSSPVAWGPVGELFF.

The V gene is TRBV6-7, the J gene TRBJ2-1; no clear D gene. TRBV6-7 is classed as an ORF, of uncertain function. Trimming took 7 bases from V and 3 from J, leaving 13 bases between them. This CDR3 is 14 amino acids long. The CDR3 DNA follows: TGTGCCAGCACCGATAAGGGAAACTACAATGAGCAGTTCTTC. It translates to CASTDKGNYNEQFF.

The chain uses TRBV7-8 and TRBJ1-1, with TRBD1 as a possible D gene (5 bases). The germline V and J ends were trimmed by 5 bases and 4 bases, with 14 bases remaining between them. Germline CDR1 is SGHVS and CDR2 is FQNEAQ. This CDR3 region has 14 residues. The CDR3 bases are TGTGCCAGCAGCCCCCGGGGCTTTGTCACTGAAGCTTTCTTT. This sequence encodes CASSPRGFVTEAFF.

For the CDR3, the DNA is TGTGCCATCAGTGACCAGCGGGGGGGCCCCTACAATGAGCAGTTCTTC. Protein: CAISDQRGGPYNEQFF. The genes are TRBV10-3 and TRBJ2-1, with 10 bases lining up with TRBD2. The CDR3 consists of 16 residues. With 3 bases clipped from V and 2 bases from J, the junction kept 4 bases outside the gene matches. Germline V gene data show CDR1 as ENHRY and CDR2 as SYGVKD.

The chain combines TRBV2 with TRBJ1-1; D gene uncertain. This CDR3 has 13 amino acids. CDR1 SNHLY and CDR2 FYNNEI come from the germline V gene. CDR3: CAKHLSMNTEAFF. CDR3 in DNA: TGTGCTAAGCATTTATCGATGAACACTGAAGCTTTCTTT.

This chain uses TRBV20-1 with TRBJ1-1; no clear D gene. This CDR3 has 11 residues. From germline, CDR1 is DFQATT and CDR2 SNEGSKA (reference sequence). The V gene lost 5 bases and the J gene lost 2 bases, with 6 bases spanning the gap. This CDR3 reads CSAPDNTEAFF. DNA of the CDR3: TGCAGTGCTCCGGACAACACTGAAGCTTTCTTT.

This chain uses TRBV10-2 with TRBJ2-1; D unresolved. The CDR3 runs to 16 residues. The germline V and J ends were trimmed by 6 bases and 6 bases, with 21 bases remaining between them. CDR1 and CDR2 (germline): WSHSY, SAAADI. In DNA form, the CDR3 reads TGCGCCAGCAGGGGTGTACTCGGCGGTCTGGGCAATGAGCAGTTCTTC. Translation: CASRGVLGGLGNEQFF.

The chain employs TRBV4-2 and TRBJ2-7, with TRBD2 matching over 7 bases. This CDR3 has 17 amino acids. CDR1 LGHNA and CDR2 YNFKEQ come from the germline V gene. V shed 4 bases, J shed 0 bases, and the junction held 12 bases outside the gene matches. This chain's CDR3 is CASSPSSGGSTSYEQYF. Written as DNA, the CDR3 is TGTGCCAGCAGCCCCAGTTCGGGGGGATCTACCTCCTACGAGCAGTACTTC.

The chain is built from TRBV23-1 and TRBJ1-5; 10 positions match TRBD1. TRBV23-1 is designated an ORF whose function remains uncertain. This CDR3 is built from 16 residues. Trimming cost V 6 bases and J 1 base; bases outside gene matches: 6. The CDR3 DNA reads as TGCGCCAGCAGACTAGGACAGGGGGTGAGCAATCAGCCCCAGCATTTT. It is translated as CASRLGQGVSNQPQHF.

V is TRBV10-3 and J is TRBJ1-2; a possible D gene is TRBD1 (6 bases). V was shortened by 7 bases and J by 3 bases, with 21 bases between the two germline ends. This CDR3 has 16 residues. From germline, CDR1 is ENHRY and CDR2 SYGVKD. The CDR3 DNA reads TGTGCCATCAATACCCCCGGGGGCGCTCCCGACTATGGCTACACCTTC. Protein sequence: CAINTPGGAPDYGYTF.

This sequence joins TRBV27 and TRBJ2-4, with D unresolved. This CDR3 has 13 amino acids. The V end lost 3 bases, the J end lost 5 bases, and 8 bases lay between the germline ends. Per the germline V gene, CDR1 is MNHEY and CDR2 is SMNVEV (reference sequence). CDR3 residues: CASSLKAENIQYF. The CDR3 DNA follows: TGTGCCAGCAGTTTGAAGGCAGAAAACATTCAGTACTTC.

The V call is TRBV27, the J call TRBJ1-6; D possibly corresponds to TRBD1 (5 bases). From germline, CDR1 is MNHEY and CDR2 SMNVEV (reference sequence). V was clipped by 5 bases and J by 9 bases, with 14 bases between them. This CDR3 spans 14 amino acids. The CDR3 nucleotides read TGTGCCAGCAGTCCGGACACGCGGGGTTCACCCCTCCACTTT. This encodes CASSPDTRGSPLHF.

The rearrangement joins TRBV4-3 to TRBJ1-5; D is perhaps TRBD1 (5 bases). CDR1 LGHNA and CDR2 YSLEER come from the germline V gene. This CDR3 has 15 residues. Trimming cost V 0 bases and J 4 bases, with 10 bases left between them. DNA of the CDR3: TGCGCCAGCAGCCAAGATAGGCAGGGAAATCAGCCCCAGCATTTT. It codes for CASSQDRQGNQPQHF.